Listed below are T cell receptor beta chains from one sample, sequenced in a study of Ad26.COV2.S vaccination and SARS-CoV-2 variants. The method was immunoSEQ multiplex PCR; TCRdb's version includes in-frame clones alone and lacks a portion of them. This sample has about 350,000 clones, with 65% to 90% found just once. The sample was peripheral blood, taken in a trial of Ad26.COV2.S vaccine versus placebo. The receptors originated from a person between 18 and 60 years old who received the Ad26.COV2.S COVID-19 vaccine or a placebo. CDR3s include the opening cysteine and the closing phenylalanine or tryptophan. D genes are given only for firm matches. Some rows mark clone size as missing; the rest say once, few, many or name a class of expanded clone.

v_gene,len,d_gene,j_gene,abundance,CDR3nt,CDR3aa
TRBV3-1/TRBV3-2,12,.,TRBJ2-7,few,TGTGCCAGCAGCCAAGTTATCAACGAGCAGTACTTC,CASSQVINEQYF
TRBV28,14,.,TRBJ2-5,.,TGTGCCAGCAGCTGGAGCGGACAACAAGAGACCCAGTACTTC,CASSWSGQQETQYF
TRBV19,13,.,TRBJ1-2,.,TGTGCCAGTACCTACGGGGCCCTGGGGGGCTACACCTTC,CASTYGALGGYTF
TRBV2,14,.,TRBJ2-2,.,TGTGCCAGCGGGCCACGTGCGAACACCGGGGAGCTGTTTTTT,CASGPRANTGELFF
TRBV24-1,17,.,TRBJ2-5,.,TGTGCCACCAGTGATTTGGTCCCTGACGGGGGTCAAGAGACCCAGTACTTC,CATSDLVPDGGQETQYF
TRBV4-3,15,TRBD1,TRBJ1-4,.,TGCGCCAGCAGCCAGGGAGGGCAGGGGGGTGAAAAACTGTTTTTT,CASSQGGQGGEKLFF
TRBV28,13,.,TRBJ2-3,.,TGTGCCAGCAGTTTAACTAGCCCAGATACGCAGTATTTT,CASSLTSPDTQYF
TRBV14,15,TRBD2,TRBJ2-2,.,TGTGCCAGCAGCCAAAGACTAGCGGGAGCCGGGGAGCTGTTTTTT,CASSQRLAGAGELFF
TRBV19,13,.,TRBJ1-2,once,TGTGCCAGTAGTATCGGATCTAACTATGGCTACACCTTC,CASSIGSNYGYTF
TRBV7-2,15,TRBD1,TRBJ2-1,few,TGTGCCAGCAGCTACGGACAGGGGGCAGAAAATGAGCAGTTCTTC,CASSYGQGAENEQFF
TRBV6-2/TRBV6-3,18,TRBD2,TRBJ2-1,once,TGTGCCAGCAGTTTACATTTAGCGGGCACAAGCTCCTACAATGAGCAGTTCTTC,CASSLHLAGTSSYNEQFF
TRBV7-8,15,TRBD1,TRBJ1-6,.,TGTGCCAGCAGCTCGCGACAGGGGAGGAGATCACCCCTCCACTTT,CASSSRQGRRSPLHF